This is a list of T cell receptor beta chains from one sample in a study of CD8 T cells in Susac syndrome. In TCRdb, the immunoSEQ multiplex PCR reads were re-called with MiXCR into one record per CDR3 protein. The sample holds 130,000 to 150,000 distinct CDR3 sequences, 94% seen once. Sequencing was done on a sample of CD8+ T cells from PBMCs. These receptors were taken from a human donor in good health. The CDR3 runs from the conserved cysteine through the conserved F or W. The D gene is left open where the match is weak. Clone size appears in some rows only: once, few, many, or a class for an expanded clone.

size,J,V,D,CDR3,DNA
.,TRBJ1-2,TRBV9,.,CASSVLQNYGYTF,TGTGCCAGCAGCGTACTACAGAACTATGGCTACACCTTC
.,TRBJ2-7,TRBV13,TRBD2,CASSLASGSFRYEQYF,TGTGCCAGCAGCTTAGCCAGCGGGAGTTTCCGCTACGAGCAGTACTTC
.,TRBJ2-7,TRBV12-3/TRBV12-4,.,CASRAGAHEQYF,TGTGCCAGCAGGGCAGGGGCCCACGAGCAGTACTTC
.,TRBJ2-1,TRBV3-1,TRBD2,CASSQDTSGYYNEQFF,TGTGCCAGCAGCCAAGACACTAGCGGGTACTACAATGAGCAGTTCTTC
.,TRBJ2-3,TRBV7-8,.,CASSFYRSTDTQYF,TGTGCCAGCAGCTTTTACAGAAGCACAGATACGCAGTATTTT
.,TRBJ2-1,TRBV20-1,.,CSARTPRSVDPDFF,TGCAGTGCTCGTACCCCACGCAGCGTCGATCCGGACTTCTTC
.,TRBJ2-5,TRBV3-1,TRBD2,CASSQDTAGVETQYF,TGTGCCAGCAGCCAAGATACAGCGGGAGTAGAGACCCAGTACTTC
.,TRBJ2-6,TRBV6-1,TRBD1,CASSKQGVISGANVLTF,TGTGCCAGCAGTAAACAGGGGGTAATATCTGGGGCCAACGTCCTGACTTTC
.,TRBJ2-7,TRBV27,.,CASSLGRDDYEQYF,TGTGCCAGCAGTTTAGGGCGGGATGACTACGAGCAGTACTTC
.,TRBJ2-7,TRBV7-9,TRBD1,CASSSSWDRGNSYEQYF,TGTGCCAGCAGCTCAAGTTGGGACAGGGGAAATTCCTACGAGCAGTACTTC
once,TRBJ2-1,TRBV28,TRBD2,CASSTLRDYSYNEQFF,TGTGCCAGCAGTACCCTCCGGGACTATTCCTACAATGAGCAGTTCTTC
.,TRBJ2-1,TRBV6-2/TRBV6-3,.,CASSYTSSFGSRPYNEQFF,TGTGCCAGCAGTTACACGAGTTCATTCGGCAGCCGACCTTACAATGAGCAGTTCTTC
once,TRBJ1-1,TRBV11-2,.,CASSLDPGPNTEAFF,TGTGCCAGCAGCTTAGATCCAGGTCCTAACACTGAAGCTTTCTTT
.,TRBJ2-7,TRBV28,TRBD2,CASSFGPGGTYEQYF,TGTGCCAGCAGTTTTGGTCCGGGAGGAACCTACGAGCAGTACTTC
.,TRBJ1-2,TRBV19,.,CASSVVYRAEVDYGYTF,TGTGCCAGTAGTGTCGTATACAGGGCCGAGGTGGACTATGGCTACACCTTC
.,TRBJ1-1,TRBV27,.,CASSLLVRHEAFF,TGTGCCAGCAGTTTGTTGGTTCGCCATGAAGCTTTCTTT
.,TRBJ2-1,TRBV6-5,.,CASSYSSAEEGNEQFF,TGTGCCAGCAGTTACTCGTCTGCGGAGGAGGGCAATGAGCAGTTCTTC
.,TRBJ1-4,TRBV20-1,.,CSARGSNEKLFF,TGCAGTGCTAGAGGGTCTAATGAAAAACTGTTTTTT
.,TRBJ2-5,TRBV5-6,.,CASSGFEQETQYF,TGTGCCAGCTCGGGATTCGAACAAGAGACCCAGTACTTC
.,TRBJ1-4,TRBV30,.,CAWSVSGTTNEKLFF,TGTGCCTGGAGTGTCTCGGGTACTACTAATGAAAAACTGTTTTTT
.,TRBJ2-3,TRBV28,.,CASSFDPLTDTQYF,TGTGCCAGCAGTTTTGACCCTCTCACAGATACGCAGTATTTT
.,TRBJ2-5,TRBV28,.,CASRSTDMSQYF,TGTGCCAGCAGGTCTACAGATATGTCCCAGTACTTC
.,TRBJ2-1,TRBV30,TRBD2,CAWTLGAGGEQFF,TGTGCCTGGACCCTTGGGGCGGGAGGTGAGCAGTTCTTC
.,TRBJ2-3,TRBV5-4,.,CASSGRGPDTQYF,TGTGCCAGCAGCGGGCGGGGTCCAGATACGCAGTATTTT
.,TRBJ2-5,TRBV27,.,CASSPDSEETQYF,TGTGCCAGCAGTCCCGACAGCGAAGAGACCCAGTACTTC
.,TRBJ2-2,TRBV29-1,TRBD2,CSGLAGNTGELFF,TGCAGCGGACTAGCGGGGAACACCGGGGAGCTGTTTTTT
.,TRBJ2-7,TRBV6-6,.,CASSYYHEQYF,TGTGCCAGCAGTTACTACCACGAGCAGTACTTC
.,TRBJ1-1,TRBV6-2/TRBV6-3,.,CASSYFSGNTEAFF,TGTGCCAGCAGTTACTTCAGCGGTAACACTGAAGCTTTCTTT
.,TRBJ2-5,TRBV7-8,.,CASSATPPRGTQYF,TGTGCCAGCAGCGCGACCCCTCCCCGGGGGACCCAGTACTTC
.,TRBJ2-7,TRBV5-4,TRBD2,CASTPGLAGVNEQYF,TGTGCCAGCACCCCAGGACTAGCGGGAGTCAACGAGCAGTACTTC
.,TRBJ2-1,TRBV6-6,TRBD2,CASSYSAGVVDEQFF,TGTGCCAGCAGTTACTCAGCGGGAGTGGTTGATGAGCAGTTCTTC
.,TRBJ1-1,TRBV2,.,CASGAATVGAFF,TGTGCCAGCGGTGCGGCCACGGTGGGAGCTTTCTTT
.,TRBJ1-5,TRBV27,.,CASSPGPYQPQHF,TGTGCCAGCAGCCCCGGGCCGTATCAGCCCCAGCATTTT
once,TRBJ2-2,TRBV12-3/TRBV12-4,.,CAMGTNTGELFF,TGTGCCATGGGGACTAACACCGGGGAGCTGTTTTTT
.,TRBJ2-1,TRBV29-1,.,CSVEELARKNNEQFF,TGCAGCGTTGAAGAACTGGCCCGAAAAAACAATGAGCAGTTCTTC
.,TRBJ1-5,TRBV5-6,.,CASSLATAGNQPQHF,TGTGCCAGCAGCTTGGCAACAGCAGGCAATCAGCCCCAGCATTTT
.,TRBJ2-7,TRBV9,.,CASSVDEAGLGEQYF,TGTGCCAGCAGCGTAGATGAGGCGGGCCTTGGTGAGCAGTACTTC
.,TRBJ2-7,TRBV20-1,.,CSARRLDSYEQYF,TGCAGTGCTAGAAGACTAGATTCCTACGAGCAGTACTTC
.,TRBJ1-5,TRBV20-1,.,CSARERFHQPQHF,TGCAGTGCTAGGGAACGCTTCCATCAGCCCCAGCATTTT
.,TRBJ2-7,TRBV7-9,.,CASSLEYAGIHDEQYF,TGTGCCAGCAGCTTAGAGTACGCGGGCATACATGACGAGCAGTACTTC
.,TRBJ1-2,TRBV29-1,.,CSADGAGVGYTF,TGCAGCGCCGATGGGGCAGGGGTTGGCTACACCTTC
.,TRBJ1-5,TRBV13,.,CASSLGTENNQPQHF,TGTGCCAGCAGCTTAGGGACCGAGAACAATCAGCCCCAGCATTTT
.,TRBJ2-7,TRBV12-3/TRBV12-4,TRBD2,CASTLGEGKQYF,TGTGCCAGCACCCTGGGGGAGGGTAAGCAGTACTTC
.,TRBJ2-7,TRBV28,.,CASSSGRRLDLYEQYF,TGTGCCAGCAGCTCGGGGAGGAGGCTCGACCTTTACGAGCAGTACTTC
.,TRBJ2-1,TRBV20-1,TRBD2,CSARVGLAGGLSSYNEQFF,TGCAGTGCTAGAGTAGGCCTAGCGGGAGGGCTGAGCTCCTACAATGAGCAGTTCTTC
.,TRBJ1-1,TRBV5-6,.,CASSPPLPNTEAFF,TGTGCCAGCAGCCCGCCGCTGCCGAACACTGAAGCTTTCTTT
.,TRBJ2-3,TRBV5-6,.,CASILWGGSTDTQYF,TGTGCCAGCATCCTTTGGGGAGGTAGCACAGATACGCAGTATTTT
.,TRBJ2-7,TRBV20-1,TRBD2,CSAEKLAGDYEQYF,TGCAGTGCTGAAAAACTAGCGGGAGACTACGAGCAGTACTTC
.,TRBJ2-7,TRBV21-1,.,CASSKGKCGESSYEQYF,TGTGCCAGCAGCAAAGGAAAATGCGGGGAGAGCTCCTACGAGCAGTACTTC
.,TRBJ1-5,TRBV20-1,.,CSASPDSEYSNQPQHF,TGCAGTGCTAGCCCGGACAGCGAGTATAGCAATCAGCCCCAGCATTTT
.,TRBJ2-7,TRBV27,.,CASIGSGSYEQYF,TGTGCCAGCATTGGTAGCGGCTCCTACGAGCAGTACTTC
.,TRBJ2-7,TRBV6-5,.,CASSYSERSSYEQYF,TGTGCCAGCAGTTACTCGGAGCGGAGCTCCTACGAGCAGTACTTC